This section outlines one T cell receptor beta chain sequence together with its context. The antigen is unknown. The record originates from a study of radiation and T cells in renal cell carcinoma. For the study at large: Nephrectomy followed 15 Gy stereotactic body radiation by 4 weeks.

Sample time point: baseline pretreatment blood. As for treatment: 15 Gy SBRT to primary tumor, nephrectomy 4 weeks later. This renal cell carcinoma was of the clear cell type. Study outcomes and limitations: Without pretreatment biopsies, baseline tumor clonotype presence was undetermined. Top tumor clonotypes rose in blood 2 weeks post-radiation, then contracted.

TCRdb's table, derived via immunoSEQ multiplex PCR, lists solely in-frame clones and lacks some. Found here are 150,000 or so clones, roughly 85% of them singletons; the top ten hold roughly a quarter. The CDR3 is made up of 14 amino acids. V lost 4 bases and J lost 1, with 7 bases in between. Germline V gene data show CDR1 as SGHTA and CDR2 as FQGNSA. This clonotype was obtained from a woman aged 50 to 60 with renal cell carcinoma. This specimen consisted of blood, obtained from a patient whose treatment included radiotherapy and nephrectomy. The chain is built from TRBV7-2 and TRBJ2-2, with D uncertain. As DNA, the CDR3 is TGTGCCAGCAGCTCCAACTTGAACACCGGGGAGCTGTTTTTT. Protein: CASSSNLNTGELFF.